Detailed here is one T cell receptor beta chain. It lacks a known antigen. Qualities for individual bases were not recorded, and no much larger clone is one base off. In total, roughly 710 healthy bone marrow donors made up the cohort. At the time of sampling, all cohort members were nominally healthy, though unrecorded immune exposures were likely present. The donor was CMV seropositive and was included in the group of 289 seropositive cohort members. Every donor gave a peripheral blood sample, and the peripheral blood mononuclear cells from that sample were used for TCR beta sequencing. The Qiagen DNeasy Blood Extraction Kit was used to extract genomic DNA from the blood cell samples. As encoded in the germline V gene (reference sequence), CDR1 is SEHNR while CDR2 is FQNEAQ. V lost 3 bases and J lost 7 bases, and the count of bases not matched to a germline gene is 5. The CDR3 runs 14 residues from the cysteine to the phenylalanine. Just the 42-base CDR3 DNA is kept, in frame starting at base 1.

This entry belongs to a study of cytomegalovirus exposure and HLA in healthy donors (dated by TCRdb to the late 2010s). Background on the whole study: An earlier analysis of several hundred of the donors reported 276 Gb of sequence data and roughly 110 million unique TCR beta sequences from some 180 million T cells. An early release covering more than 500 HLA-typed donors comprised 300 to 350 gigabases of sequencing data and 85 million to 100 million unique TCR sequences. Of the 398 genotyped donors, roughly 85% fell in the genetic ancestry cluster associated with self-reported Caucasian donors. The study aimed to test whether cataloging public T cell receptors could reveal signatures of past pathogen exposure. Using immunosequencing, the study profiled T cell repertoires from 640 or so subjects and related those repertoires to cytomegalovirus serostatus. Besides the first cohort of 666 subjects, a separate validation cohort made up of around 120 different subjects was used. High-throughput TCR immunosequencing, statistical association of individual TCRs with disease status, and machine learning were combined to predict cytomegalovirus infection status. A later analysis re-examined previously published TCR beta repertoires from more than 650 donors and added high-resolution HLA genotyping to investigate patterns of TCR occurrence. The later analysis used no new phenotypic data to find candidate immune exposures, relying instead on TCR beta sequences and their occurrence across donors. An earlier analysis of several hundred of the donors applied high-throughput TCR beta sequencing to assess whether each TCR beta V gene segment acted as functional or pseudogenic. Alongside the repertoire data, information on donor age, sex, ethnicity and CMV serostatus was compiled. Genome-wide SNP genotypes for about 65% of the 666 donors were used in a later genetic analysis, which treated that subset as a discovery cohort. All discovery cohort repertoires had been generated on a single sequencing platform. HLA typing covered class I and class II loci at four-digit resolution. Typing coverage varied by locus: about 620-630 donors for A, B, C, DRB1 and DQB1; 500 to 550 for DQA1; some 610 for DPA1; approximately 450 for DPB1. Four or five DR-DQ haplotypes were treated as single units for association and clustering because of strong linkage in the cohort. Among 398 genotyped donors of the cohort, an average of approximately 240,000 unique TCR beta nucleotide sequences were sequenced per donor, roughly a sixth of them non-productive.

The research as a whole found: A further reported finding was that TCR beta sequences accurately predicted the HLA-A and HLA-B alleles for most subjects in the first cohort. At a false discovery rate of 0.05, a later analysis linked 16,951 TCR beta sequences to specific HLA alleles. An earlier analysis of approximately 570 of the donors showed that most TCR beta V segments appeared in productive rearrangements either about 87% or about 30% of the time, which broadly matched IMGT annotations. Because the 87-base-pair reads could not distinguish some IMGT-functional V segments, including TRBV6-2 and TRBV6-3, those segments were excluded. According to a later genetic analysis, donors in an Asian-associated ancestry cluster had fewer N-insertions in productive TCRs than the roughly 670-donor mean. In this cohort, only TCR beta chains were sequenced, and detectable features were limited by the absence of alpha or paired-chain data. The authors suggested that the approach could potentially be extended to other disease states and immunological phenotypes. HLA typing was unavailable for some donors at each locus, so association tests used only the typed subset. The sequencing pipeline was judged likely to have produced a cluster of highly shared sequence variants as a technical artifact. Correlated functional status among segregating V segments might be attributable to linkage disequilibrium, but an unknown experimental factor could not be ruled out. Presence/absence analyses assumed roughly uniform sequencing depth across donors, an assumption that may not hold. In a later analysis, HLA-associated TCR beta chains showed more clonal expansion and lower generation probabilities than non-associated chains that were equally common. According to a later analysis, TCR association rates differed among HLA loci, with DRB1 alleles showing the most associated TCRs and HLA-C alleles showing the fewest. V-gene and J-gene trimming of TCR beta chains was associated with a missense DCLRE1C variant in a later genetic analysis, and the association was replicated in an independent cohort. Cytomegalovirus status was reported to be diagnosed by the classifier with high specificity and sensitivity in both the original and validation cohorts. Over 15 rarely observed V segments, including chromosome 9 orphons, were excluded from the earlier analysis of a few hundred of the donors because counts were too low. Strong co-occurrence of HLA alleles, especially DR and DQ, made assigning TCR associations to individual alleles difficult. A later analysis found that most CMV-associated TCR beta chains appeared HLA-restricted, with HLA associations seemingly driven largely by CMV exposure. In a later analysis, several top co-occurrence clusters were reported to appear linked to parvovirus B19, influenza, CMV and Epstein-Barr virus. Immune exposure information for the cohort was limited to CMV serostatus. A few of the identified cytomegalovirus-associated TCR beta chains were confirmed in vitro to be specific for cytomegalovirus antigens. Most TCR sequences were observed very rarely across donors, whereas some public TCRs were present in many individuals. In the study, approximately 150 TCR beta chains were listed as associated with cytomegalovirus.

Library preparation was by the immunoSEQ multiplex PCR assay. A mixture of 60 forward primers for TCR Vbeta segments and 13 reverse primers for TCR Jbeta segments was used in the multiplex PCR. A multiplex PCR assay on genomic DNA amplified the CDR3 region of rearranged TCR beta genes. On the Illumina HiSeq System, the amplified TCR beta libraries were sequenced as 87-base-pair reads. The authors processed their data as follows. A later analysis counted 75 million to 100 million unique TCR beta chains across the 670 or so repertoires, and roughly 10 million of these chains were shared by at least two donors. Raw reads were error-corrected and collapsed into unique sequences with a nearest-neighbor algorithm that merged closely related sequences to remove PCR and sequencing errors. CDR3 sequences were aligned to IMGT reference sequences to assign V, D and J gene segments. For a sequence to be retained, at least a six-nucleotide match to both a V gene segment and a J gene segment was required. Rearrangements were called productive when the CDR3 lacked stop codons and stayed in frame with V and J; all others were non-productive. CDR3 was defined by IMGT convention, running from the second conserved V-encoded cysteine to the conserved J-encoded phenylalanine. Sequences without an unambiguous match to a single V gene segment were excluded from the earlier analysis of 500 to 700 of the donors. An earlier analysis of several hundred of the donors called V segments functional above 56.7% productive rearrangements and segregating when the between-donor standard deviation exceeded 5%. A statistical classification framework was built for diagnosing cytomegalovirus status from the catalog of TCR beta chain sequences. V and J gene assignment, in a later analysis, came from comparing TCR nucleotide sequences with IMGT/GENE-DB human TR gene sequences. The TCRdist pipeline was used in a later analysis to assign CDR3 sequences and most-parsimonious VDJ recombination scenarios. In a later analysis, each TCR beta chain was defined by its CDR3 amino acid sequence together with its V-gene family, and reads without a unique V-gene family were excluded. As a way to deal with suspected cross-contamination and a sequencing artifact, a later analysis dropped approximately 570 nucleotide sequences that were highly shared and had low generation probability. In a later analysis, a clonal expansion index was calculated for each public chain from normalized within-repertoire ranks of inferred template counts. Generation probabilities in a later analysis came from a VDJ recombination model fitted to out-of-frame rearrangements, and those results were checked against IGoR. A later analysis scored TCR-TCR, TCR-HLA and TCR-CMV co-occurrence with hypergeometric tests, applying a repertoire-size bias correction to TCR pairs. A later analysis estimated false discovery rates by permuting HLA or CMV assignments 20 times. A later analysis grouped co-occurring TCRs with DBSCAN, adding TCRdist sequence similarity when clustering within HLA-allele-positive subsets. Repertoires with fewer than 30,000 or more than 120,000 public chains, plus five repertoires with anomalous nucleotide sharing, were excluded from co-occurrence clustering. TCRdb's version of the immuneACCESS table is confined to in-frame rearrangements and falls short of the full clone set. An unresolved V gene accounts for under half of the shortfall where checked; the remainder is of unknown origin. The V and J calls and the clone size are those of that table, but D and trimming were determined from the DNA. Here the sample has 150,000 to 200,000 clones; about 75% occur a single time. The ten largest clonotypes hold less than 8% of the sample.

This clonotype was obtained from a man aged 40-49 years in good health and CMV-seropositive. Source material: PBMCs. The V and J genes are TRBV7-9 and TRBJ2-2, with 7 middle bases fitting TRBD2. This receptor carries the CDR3 CASSLGGVNGELFF. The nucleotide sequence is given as TGTGCCAGCAGCTTGGGAGGGGTGAACGGGGAGCTGTTTTTT.